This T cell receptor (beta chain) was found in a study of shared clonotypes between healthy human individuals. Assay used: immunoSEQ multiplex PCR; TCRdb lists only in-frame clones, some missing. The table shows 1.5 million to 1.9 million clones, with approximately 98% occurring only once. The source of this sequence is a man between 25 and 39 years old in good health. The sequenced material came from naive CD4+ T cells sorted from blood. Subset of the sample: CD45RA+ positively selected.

The CDR3 sequence is CASRETSGSFAGELFF. The CDR3 coding sequence is TGTGCCAGCAGAGAAACTAGCGGGAGTTTCGCCGGGGAGCTGTTTTTT. The V call is TRBV7-2, the J call TRBJ2-2; 11 nucleotides align to TRBD2. Germline V gives CDR1 SGHTA, CDR2 FQGNSA. The CDR3 has 16 amino acids. The J segment lost 6 bases and the V segment lost 6 bases, leaving 9 bases of the junction unmatched.